One sample yielded the 17 T cell receptor beta chains listed below, sequenced in a study of blood T cell repertoires in COVID-19. Some clones are missing from TCRdb's copy, which holds only in-frame ones; the method was immunoSEQ multiplex PCR. The top ten clones hold around 10% of a sample with about 130,000 clones, about nine tenths of them seen once. Source material: peripheral blood. Source of these receptors: a woman in her seventies with COVID-19, enrolled during active disease.

This clone was seen only once. V usage is TRBV28 and J usage is TRBJ2-3, with TRBD2 matching 13 bases. Trimming removed 7 bases from V and 2 bases from J; junction bases left unmatched: 9. Germline CDR1 is MDHEN and CDR2 is SYDVKM. The CDR3 is 17 amino acids. CDR3: CASISAGLAGSTDTQYF. CDR3 DNA sequence: TGTGCCAGCATCTCAGCGGGACTAGCGGGGTCCACAGATACGCAGTATTTT.

V gene TRBV28 combines with J gene TRBJ1-2; D may be TRBD1 (5 bases). Germline V gene data show CDR1 as MDHEN and CDR2 as SYDVKM. The CDR3 length is 12 residues. The V end was cut by 6 bases, the J end by 2 bases, with 7 bases between. CDR3 amino acids: CASSRVNYGYTF. CDR3 DNA: TGTGCCAGCAGCAGGGTAAACTATGGCTACACCTTC.

The chain uses TRBV4-1 and TRBJ2-1, with TRBD2 matching over 7 bases. There are 19 residues in the CDR3. Germline CDR1 MGHRA, CDR2 YSYEKL. V was clipped by 0 bases and J by 0 bases; unmatched bases: 11. The CDR3 region is CASSQDRAGTISSYNEQFF. CDR3 in DNA: TGCGCCAGCAGCCAAGATCGGGCAGGGACTATAAGCTCCTACAATGAGCAGTTCTTC.

This chain connects TRBV28 to TRBJ2-7, with TRBD2 matching 8 bases. CDR3 length: 15 amino acids. V was clipped by 7 bases and J by 0 bases; unmatched bases: 8. Germline V lookup: CDR1 MDHEN, CDR2 SYDVKM. In DNA, the CDR3 is TGTGCCAGCACCCCGGGGGGGGCACGCTCCTACGAGCAGTACTTC. It translates to CASTPGGARSYEQYF.

The gene calls are TRBV5-1 and TRBJ1-6; tentatively, D is TRBD1 (6 bases). CDR3 size: 15 residues. Germline V lookup: CDR1 SGHRS, CDR2 YFSETQ. V lost 0 bases to trimming and J lost 10 bases, with 14 bases between them. CDR3 protein: CASSLGPGEGSPLHF. In DNA, the CDR3 is TGCGCCAGCAGCTTGGGTCCAGGGGAGGGATCACCCCTCCACTTT. Based on the CDR3 plus reference TRBV5-1 and TRBJ1-6, the full variable domain is KAGVTQTPRYLIKTRGQQVTLSCSPISGHRSVSWYQQTPGQGLQFLFEYFSETQRNKGNFPGRFSGRQFSNSRSEMNVSTLELGDSALYLCASSLGPGEGSPLHFGNGTRLTVT.

The CDR3 bases are TGTGCCAGCAGCTCAGACAGGGGCAACGCCGGGGAGCTGTTTTTT. Protein sequence: CASSSDRGNAGELFF. The J gene is TRBJ2-2, the V gene TRBV7-2, with TRBD1 matching over 8 bases. This CDR3 is 15 amino acids long. The trim removed 4 bases at V and 6 bases at J, leaving 7 bases unmatched. The V gene's germline CDR1 is SGHTA and CDR2 FQGNSA.

V gene TRBV19 combines with J gene TRBJ1-2; D is possibly TRBD1 (5 bases). V shed 9 bases and J shed 4 bases, with 18 bases lying between them. This CDR3 is 14 amino acids long. The germline gives CDR1 LNHDA, CDR2 SQIVND (reference sequence). CDR3 protein: CASSTGGQLYGYTF. The DNA for the CDR3 is TGTGCCAGCTCGACGGGGGGTCAGCTCTATGGCTACACCTTC.

This rearrangement joins TRBV5-1 to TRBJ1-5; TRBD1 agrees at 9 bases. CDR3 length: 17 amino acids. Per germline, CDR1 SGHRS and CDR2 YFSETQ. Trimming at V came to 0 bases and at J to 3 bases, leaving 7 bases not matched to a gene. The CDR3 loop is CASSLGPGQGINQPQHF. CDR3 sequence (DNA): TGCGCCAGCAGCTTGGGGCCGGGACAGGGTATCAATCAGCCCCAGCATTTT.

This chain uses TRBV5-1 with TRBJ2-1; 8 positions agree with TRBD2. The germline V gene has CDR1 SGHRS and CDR2 YFSETQ. V shed 0 bases and J 0 bases; nucleotides not matched to a gene: 2. The CDR3 is made up of 16 amino acids. CDR3 sequence: CASSLGLASSYNEQFF. CDR3 DNA sequence: TGCGCCAGCAGCTTGGGACTAGCGTCCTCCTACAATGAGCAGTTCTTC. Combining the CDR3 with reference TRBV5-1 and TRBJ2-1 gives the whole variable domain KAGVTQTPRYLIKTRGQQVTLSCSPISGHRSVSWYQQTPGQGLQFLFEYFSETQRNKGNFPGRFSGRQFSNSRSEMNVSTLELGDSALYLCASSLGLASSYNEQFFGPGTRLTVL.

The chain is built from TRBV7-8 and TRBJ2-6; no reliable D call. Germline loops: CDR1 SGHVS, CDR2 FQNEAQ. Trimming removed 3 bases at V and 3 bases at J, with 9 bases between. This CDR3 is built from 15 residues. The CDR3 DNA is TGTGCCAGCAGCTTCGACTCTTATGGGGCCAACGTCCTGACTTTC. This gives the protein CASSFDSYGANVLTF.

The chain joins TRBV3-1 (or the pseudogene TRBV3-2) to TRBJ1-2, with D unresolved. The germline V and J ends were trimmed by 6 bases and 2 bases, with 10 bases remaining between them. The CDR3 has 13 amino acids. Germline CDR1 and CDR2: LGHDT and YNNKEL (reference sequence). CDR3 loop: CASSTDKNYGYTF. CDR3 nucleotide sequence: TGTGCCAGCAGTACCGACAAGAACTATGGCTACACCTTC.

V and J are TRBV5-1 and TRBJ2-1; D remains ambiguous. Germline CDR1 and CDR2: SGHRS and YFSETQ. Trimming cost V 8 bases and J 0 bases, with 27 bases left between them. CDR3 size: 19 residues. This CDR3 is CASRVEPPQGPSSYNEQFF. Here the CDR3 DNA reads TGCGCCAGTAGAGTGGAGCCCCCTCAAGGCCCTAGCTCCTACAATGAGCAGTTCTTC.

This chain connects TRBV27 to TRBJ1-2; 7 bases match TRBD1. The V gene end was trimmed by 0 bases and the J gene end by 1 base; junction bases not matched to a gene: 2. CDR3 length equals 15 residues. CDR1 and CDR2 from the germline V gene are MNHEY and SMNVEV (reference sequence). The CDR3 DNA is TGTGCCAGCAGTTTATCAAGGGGGCTTAACTATGGCTACACCTTC. This sequence encodes CASSLSRGLNYGYTF.

This chain's CDR3 is CASSLQGIVTDTQYF. The CDR3 DNA is TGTGCCAGCAGTTTACAGGGCATCGTAACAGATACGCAGTATTTT. The rearrangement links TRBV28 to TRBJ2-3; D may be TRBD1 (5 bases). CDR3 size: 15 residues. The V end lost 2 bases, the J end lost 3 bases, and 12 bases lay between the germline ends. CDR1 is MDHEN, CDR2 SYDVKM, per germline.

This clone was recorded only once. The chain employs TRBV30 and TRBJ1-5; 10 nucleotides line up with TRBD1. CDR1 and CDR2 (germline): GTSNPN, SVGIG (reference sequence). The CDR3 is made up of 16 amino acids. J lost 3 bases, V lost 1 base, and 6 bases had no gene match. This chain's CDR3 is CAWSGQGALNNQPQHF. The CDR3 DNA reads as TGTGCCTGGAGTGGACAGGGGGCCCTAAACAATCAGCCCCAGCATTTT.

The V gene is TRBV6-5, the J gene TRBJ1-2; TRBD1 agrees at 8 bases. CDR3 length: 15 amino acids. Germline trimming cut 7 bases from V and 3 bases from J; bases unmatched to any gene: 10. Germline V gene sequence: CDR1 MNHEY, CDR2 SVGAGI. CDR3 protein: CASTILLTGDYGYTF. CDR3 coding DNA: TGTGCCAGCACCATCCTTTTGACAGGGGACTATGGCTACACCTTC.

The rearrangement links TRBV5-1 to TRBJ2-3; D remains ambiguous. Germline CDR1 and CDR2: SGHRS and YFSETQ. V was pared by 3 bases and J by 2 bases, with 10 bases between. This CDR3 has 14 residues. The CDR3 region is CASSWSLDTDTQYF. In nucleotides, the CDR3 is TGCGCCAGCAGCTGGAGCCTAGACACAGATACGCAGTATTTT.